This T cell receptor beta chain was found in a study of blood T cell repertoires in COVID-19. Deletions cut 2 bases from V and 4 bases from J, with 10 bases between. Germline loops: CDR1 SEHNR, CDR2 FQNEAQ (reference sequence). The CDR3 covers 14 residues. Per the original data handling: Amplification of reference gene primers provided the estimated nucleated cell counts. Assay used: immunoSEQ multiplex PCR; TCRdb lists only in-frame clones, some missing. V and J calls and clone size follow that table, whereas D and trimming were derived from the DNA. The sample holds over 130,000 clones, about three quarters seen once.

This TCR was sampled from a woman between 45 and 65 years old with active or convalescent COVID-19. The sequencing input was peripheral blood. The gene calls are TRBV7-9 and TRBJ2-3; the D is unclear. CDR3 nucleotide sequence: TGTGCCAGCAGCTTAAGTGCCCGGGCAGATACGCAGTATTTT. Its translation: CASSLSARADTQYF. Complete variable domain (other parts from reference TRBV7-9 and TRBJ2-3): DTGVSQNPRHKITKRGQNVTFRCDPISEHNRLYWYRQTLGQGPEFLTYFQNEAQLEKSRLLSDRFSAERPKGSFSTLEIQRTEQGDSAMYLCASSLSARADTQYFGPGTRLTVL.